This T cell receptor beta chain was profiled in a study of shared clonotypes between healthy human individuals. Study-wide results and limits: Naive subsets typically showed greater estimated richness than memory subsets. Relative to their counterparts shared across all four donors, non-shared clonotypes exhibited diminished generation probabilities.

Produced via immunoSEQ multiplex PCR; TCRdb's table is partial and in-frame only. The top ten clones hold approximately 0.39% of a sample with about 2.3 million clones, around 92% of them seen once. Germline V lookup: CDR1 MNHNS, CDR2 SASEGT. V was clipped by 10 bases and J by 1 base; unmatched bases: 5. This CDR3 spans 14 amino acids. On this clone: As yet, its antigen is unknown.

The gene calls are TRBV6-1 and TRBJ2-1; 9 positions agree with TRBD1. Sequencing input: naive CD4+ T cells from PBMCs. Specified subset: CD45RA+ positively selected. This receptor was taken from a young man in good health. Some clones in this sample may be carry-over from other donors' samples. CDR3 bases: TGTGCCACGGCGACAGGGGGTTCCTACAATGAGCAGTTCTTC. This gives the protein CATATGGSYNEQFF.